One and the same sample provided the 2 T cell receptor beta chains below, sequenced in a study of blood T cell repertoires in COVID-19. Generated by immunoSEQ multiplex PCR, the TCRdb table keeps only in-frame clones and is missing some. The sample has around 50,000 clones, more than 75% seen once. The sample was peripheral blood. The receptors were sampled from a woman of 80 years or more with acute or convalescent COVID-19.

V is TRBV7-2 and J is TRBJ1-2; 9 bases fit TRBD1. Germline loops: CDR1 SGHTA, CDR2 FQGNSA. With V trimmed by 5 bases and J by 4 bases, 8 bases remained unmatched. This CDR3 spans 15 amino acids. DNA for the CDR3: TGTGCCAGCAGCAGACAAACAGGGGGCGCCTATGGCTACACCTTC. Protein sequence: CASSRQTGGAYGYTF.

This CDR3 is CASRRGGNTEAFF. CDR3 bases: TGTGCCAGCCGGAGGGGAGGGAACACTGAAGCTTTCTTT. This sequence joins TRBV6-5 and TRBJ1-1, with D perhaps matching TRBD1 (5 bases). V lost 8 bases, J lost 1 base, and 11 bases lay in between. Germline CDR1 reads MNHEY; CDR2 reads SVGAGI. The CDR3 is made up of 13 amino acids.